This entry features one TCR beta chain sequence. Its specificity is not known. Every TCR library used approximately 3,200 ng of total RNA. TCRdb re-called the 5' RACE reads and shows each CDR3 protein once, DNA omitted. This repertoire includes 440,000 or so distinct CDR3 sequences. This sample was taken from a study of monozygotic twins with inflammatory bowel disease. Germline CDR1 reads DFQATT; CDR2 reads SNEGSKA (reference sequence). This CDR3 is built from 14 residues. Points from the study as a whole: Nothing supported a single strong signal or clonotype that was associated with IBD.

Researchers collected 2 to 2.5 ml of blood per donor. Sequenced input: blood. The chain links TRBV20-1 to TRBJ1-1. The source is a human donor with ulcerative colitis or Crohn's disease, or a healthy co-twin of an affected twin (not recorded which). The CDR3 region is CSADANRRTTEAFF.